The rows below give T cell receptor beta chains drawn from one sample of a study of early T cells in non-severe SARS-CoV-2 infection. Via MiXCR, TCRdb re-called the 5' RACE reads, giving one row per CDR3 protein. The sample yields tens of thousands of distinct CDR3 sequences, approximately 6.3% seen once. The specimen was whole blood, collected at baseline. These receptors all stem from an adult who was a healthcare worker with PCR-confirmed SARS-CoV-2 infection or an uninfected control (not recorded which). Each CDR3 is given with its conserved first and last residue. A D gene is named only where the DNA matches it firmly. Only some rows state a clone size, as once, few, many or a class for expanded clones.

- | many | TRBJ2-1 | TRBV6-2/TRBV6-3 | CASSYPRNEQFF | TGTGCCAGCAGTTACCCCAGAAATGAGCAGTTCTTC
TRBD1 | - | TRBJ1-6 | TRBV5-1 | CASSLDRGHSPLHF | TGCGCCAGCAGCTTGGACAGGGGGCATTCACCCCTCCACTTT
TRBD1 | many | TRBJ2-7 | TRBV29-1 | CSVLGTGPSPYEQYF | TGCAGCGTACTGGGGACAGGGCCAAGCCCCTACGAGCAGTACTTC
- | few | TRBJ2-1 | TRBV27 | CASSLRRDSANEQFF | TGTGCCAGCAGTTTACGTAGGGACTCGGCCAATGAGCAGTTCTTC
- | few | TRBJ2-5 | TRBV6-2/TRBV6-3 | CASRPRQGLLETQYF | TGTGCCAGCAGACCCCGGCAGGGACTCCTGGAGACCCAGTACTTC
TRBD2 | few | TRBJ2-7 | TRBV7-2 | CASSPKRGGKNNEYF | TGTGCCAGCAGCCCTAAACGGGGGGGCAAAAACAACGAGTACTTC
- | many | TRBJ2-4 | TRBV12-3/TRBV12-4 | CASSWGPAGSKNIQYF | TGTGCCAGCAGTTGGGGCCCCGCGGGGTCGAAAAACATTCAGTACTTC
- | - | TRBJ2-1 | TRBV20-1 | CSARDWGVYNEQFF | TGCAGTGCTAGAGATTGGGGGGTCTACAATGAGCAGTTCTTC
TRBD1 | few | TRBJ1-2 | TRBV4-2 | CASSQDLQGVLFGYTF | TGTGCCAGCAGCCAAGATCTCCAGGGGGTTTTGTTTGGCTACACCTTC
- | - | TRBJ2-2 | TRBV5-6 | CASSWLNTGELFF | TGTGCCAGCAGCTGGCTGAACACCGGGGAGCTGTTTTTT
- | - | TRBJ1-6 | TRBV7-9 | CASSLAGTGSPLHF | TGTGCCAGCAGCTTAGCAGGGACGGGCTCACCCCTCCACTTT
TRBD1 | many | TRBJ1-2 | TRBV4-1 | CASSQDLDRGFSKSGYTF | TGCGCCAGCAGCCAAGATTTGGACAGGGGGTTCTCTAAGTCTGGCTACACCTTC
TRBD2 | - | TRBJ2-2 | TRBV6-5 | CASRTFGGGTGELFF | TGTGCCAGCAGAACCTTCGGGGGGGGCACCGGGGAGCTGTTTTTT
TRBD2 | - | TRBJ2-1 | TRBV7-2 | CASSKTSGPYNEQFF | TGTGCCAGCAGCAAAACTAGCGGCCCATACAATGAGCAGTTCTTC
- | many | TRBJ2-3 | TRBV12-3/TRBV12-4 | CASKRTYTQYF | TGTGCCAGCAAGAGGACCTATACGCAGTATTTT
- | - | TRBJ2-5 | TRBV14 | CASSPHEWGAIQETQYF | TGTGCCAGCAGCCCGCATGAGTGGGGGGCGATTCAAGAGACCCAGTACTTC
TRBD1 | many | TRBJ2-7 | TRBV10-1 | CASRTGAYYEQYF | TGCGCCAGCCGGACAGGGGCTTATTACGAGCAGTACTTC
TRBD1 | many | TRBJ1-5 | TRBV28 | CASNEPGQGIQPQHF | TGTGCCAGCAATGAACCGGGACAGGGGATCCAGCCCCAGCATTTT
- | few | TRBJ2-2 | TRBV5-4 | CASSHEPGRDGELFF | TGTGCCAGCAGCCACGAGCCCGGTCGGGACGGGGAGCTGTTTTTT
- | many | TRBJ1-5 | TRBV7-9 | CASSLGTADNQPQHF | TGTGCCAGCAGCTTAGGAACAGCCGACAATCAGCCCCAGCATTTT
- | many | TRBJ2-2 | TRBV29-1 | CSVVPQNTGELFF | TGCAGCGTTGTCCCACAGAACACCGGGGAGCTGTTTTTT
- | many | TRBJ2-7 | TRBV13 | CASSSDISYEQYF | TGTGCCAGCAGCTCGGACATTTCCTACGAGCAGTACTTC
- | many | TRBJ2-1 | TRBV6-6 | CASSYRARTRSYNEQFF | TGTGCCAGCAGTTACAGGGCCAGGACCAGAAGCTACAATGAGCAGTTCTTC
TRBD2 | many | TRBJ2-3 | TRBV13 | CATGGGSSFGTDTQYF | TGTGCGACTGGCGGGGGTTCCTCCTTTGGGACAGATACGCAGTATTTT
- | few | TRBJ1-6 | TRBV5-5 | CASSLTASNSPLHF | TGTGCCAGCAGCTTGACGGCCTCAAATTCACCCCTCCACTTT
TRBD1 | many | TRBJ2-7 | TRBV4-1 | CASSPIQGALDEQYF | TGCGCCAGCAGCCCGATACAGGGGGCCTTGGACGAGCAGTACTTC
- | few | TRBJ2-3 | TRBV4-2 | CASSQDETDTQYF | TGTGCCAGCAGCCAAGATGAGACAGATACGCAGTATTTT
- | - | TRBJ1-1 | TRBV7-9 | CASSLGDGTEAFF | TGTGCCAGCAGCTTAGGGGATGGCACTGAAGCTTTCTTT
- | many | TRBJ2-7 | TRBV18 | CASSDTGPSYEQYF | TGTGCCAGCTCAGACACCGGGCCCTCCTACGAGCAGTACTTC
- | many | TRBJ2-7 | TRBV6-2/TRBV6-3 | CASSSYREKSYEQYF | TGTGCCAGCAGTTCATACAGGGAGAAGAGCTACGAGCAGTACTTC
TRBD1 | many | TRBJ1-1 | TRBV10-3 | CAISEDRGNTEAFF | TGTGCCATCAGTGAGGACAGGGGGAACACTGAAGCTTTCTTT
TRBD1 | - | TRBJ1-4 | TRBV7-2 | CASSLQGSSTEKLFF | TGTGCCAGCAGCCTACAGGGGTCAAGCACTGAAAAACTGTTTTTT
- | many | TRBJ1-5 | TRBV9 | CASSVGAVSNQPQHF | TGTGCCAGCAGCGTAGGGGCGGTTAGCAATCAGCCCCAGCATTTT
TRBD2 | - | TRBJ2-1 | TRBV7-9 | CASSRPGLEYNEQFF | TGTGCCAGCAGCCGCCCGGGACTAGAGTACAATGAGCAGTTCTTC
- | many | TRBJ2-1 | TRBV6-5 | CASSYHRDNEQFF | TGTGCCAGCAGCTACCACAGGGACAATGAGCAGTTCTTC
- | - | TRBJ2-3 | TRBV7-2 | CASSLVGPRTTSTDTQYF | TGTGCCAGCAGCTTAGTAGGACCTCGAACAACTAGCACAGATACGCAGTATTTT
- | - | TRBJ1-3 | TRBV18 | CASSPGGRNTIYF | TGTGCCAGCTCACCAGGAGGGAGAAACACCATATATTTT
TRBD1 | many | TRBJ2-3 | TRBV11-2 | CASSWTGDERTDTQYF | TGTGCCAGCAGCTGGACAGGGGATGAGCGCACAGATACGCAGTATTTT
- | many | TRBJ1-2 | TRBV4-2 | CASSQDLGGARGYTF | TGTGCCAGCAGCCAAGATTTAGGGGGGGCGCGAGGCTACACCTTC
TRBD1 | few | TRBJ1-2 | TRBV20-1 | CSASTGGLEGYTF | TGCAGTGCTTCAACAGGGGGATTGGAAGGCTACACCTTC